This T cell receptor beta chain was identified during a study of early T cells in non-severe SARS-CoV-2 infection. Study at large: Chains were not paired, and sequencing was done on bulk RNA from unsorted whole blood. Whole-study findings and limits: VDJdb-based matching was biased toward anti-spike CD8 responses and missed private and CD4 specificities.

In its sample, this clonotype was seen once. Its antigen is unknown. Separate cDNA molecules each had unique molecular identifiers attached to them. From the 5' RACE reads, TCRdb called clonotypes with MiXCR, one entry per CDR3 protein. The sample consists of around 68,000 distinct CDR3 sequences, about 12% of them appearing once. Germline values: CDR1 LGHNA, CDR2 YNFKEQ. The CDR3 consists of 15 residues. The V segment lost 4 bases and the J segment 4 bases; nucleotides outside the gene matches: 9. This TCR was recovered from an adult who was a healthcare worker with PCR-confirmed SARS-CoV-2 infection or an uninfected control (not recorded which). The sample here was whole blood, taken at baseline. The rearrangement uses TRBV4-2 and TRBJ1-1; 7 nucleotides line up with TRBD1. CDR3 region: CASSPRQGMSTEAFF. CDR3 coding DNA: TGTGCCAGCAGCCCCCGACAGGGAATGTCCACTGAAGCTTTCTTT.